This T cell receptor (beta chain) was sequenced during a study of blood T cell repertoires in COVID-19. TCRdb's copy holds only in-frame clones and misses some; the assay was immunoSEQ multiplex PCR. The sample contains about 220,000 clones, under 90% of which appear only once. The germline gives CDR1 SGHRS, CDR2 YFSETQ. V shed 2 bases, J shed 13 bases, and the junction held 14 bases outside the gene matches. The CDR3 totals 16 residues. Source material: peripheral blood. This clonotype was sampled from a woman aged 80 or over with acute or convalescent COVID-19. This rearrangement joins TRBV5-1 to TRBJ1-6, with 8 bases fitting TRBD1. The DNA of the CDR3 is TGCGCCAGCAGCTTAGGCGTGGACAGGGCTCTTGACCCCCTCCACTTT. Its translation: CASSLGVDRALDPLHF.